One sample yielded the 4 T cell receptor beta chains listed below, sequenced in a study of OX40 agonist ivuxolimab in advanced cancers. Measured with immunoSEQ multiplex PCR; TCRdb has only the in-frame clones, and not every one. The repertoire holds about 73,000 clones, with about 86% as singletons. The material was CD4+ or CD8+ T cells sorted from blood, obtained in a trial of the OX40 agonist ivuxolimab. All receptors come from an adult with an advanced solid tumor such as melanoma, head and neck, liver or kidney cancer.

The chain joins TRBV5-1 to TRBJ2-1, with D maybe TRBD2 (5 bases). Trimming left V 0 bases short and J 5 bases short, with 15 bases between. CDR3 length equals 16 residues. Germline values: CDR1 SGHRS, CDR2 YFSETQ. CDR3 coding DNA: TGCGCCAGCAGCTTGGCCAAGGGAGTCTCAGACAATGAGCAGTTCTTC. Translating it yields CASSLAKGVSDNEQFF.

The chain joins TRBV9 to TRBJ2-7, with TRBD2 matching over 11 bases. Germline V gives CDR1 SGDLS, CDR2 YYNGEE. The CDR3 sequence is 16 residues long. Germline trimming cut 0 bases from V and 1 base from J; bases unmatched to any gene: 3. The CDR3 loop reads CASSVGGTSGSYEQYF. The CDR3 nucleotides are TGTGCCAGCAGCGTAGGAGGGACTAGCGGATCCTACGAGCAGTACTTC.

The rearrangement links TRBV28 to TRBJ1-1; D possibly corresponds to TRBD1 (6 bases). Germline CDR1 reads MDHEN; CDR2 reads SYDVKM. V was trimmed by 6 bases and J by 1 base, leaving 12 bases between them. CDR3 size: 14 residues. CDR3: CASREGGRNTEAFF. The CDR3 nucleotides read TGTGCCAGCAGGGAGGGGGGAAGGAACACTGAAGCTTTCTTT.

The chain recombines TRBV27 with TRBJ2-1; 10 positions agree with TRBD2. The junction had 6 bases not matched to a gene; V was cut back by 0 bases and J by 10 bases. Looked up from germline, CDR1 is MNHEY and CDR2 is SMNVEV (reference sequence). There are 15 residues in the CDR3. Here the CDR3 DNA reads TGTGCCAGCAGTTTATCCCTAGCGGGAGAGGGGGAGCAGTTCTTC. Translating it yields CASSLSLAGEGEQFF.